These T cell receptor beta chains were read from a single sample in a study of blood T cell repertoires in COVID-19. Measured with immunoSEQ multiplex PCR; TCRdb has only the in-frame clones, and not every one. The repertoire consists of some 100,000 clones, with about 91% occurring once and the leading ten covering 8.1%. Sequenced: peripheral blood. Receptor source: a woman aged 70-85 years with acute or convalescent COVID-19. Each CDR3 is given with its conserved first and last residue. D genes are given only for firm matches. Clone size is shown for a subset of rows, as once, few, many or a class of expanded clone.

d_gene: NA
v_gene: TRBV27
j_gene: TRBJ1-2
abundance: NA
CDR3nt: TGTGCCAGCAGTTTAGGGCAGTCTAACTATGGCTACACCTTC
CDR3aa: CASSLGQSNYGYTF

d_gene: TRBD2
v_gene: TRBV4-1
j_gene: TRBJ2-7
abundance: once
CDR3nt: TGCGCCAGCAGCACTCGGACTAGCGAGACCTACGAGCAGTACTTC
CDR3aa: CASSTRTSETYEQYF

d_gene: NA
v_gene: TRBV30
j_gene: TRBJ1-1
abundance: NA
CDR3nt: TGTGCCTGGAAGGCAGGGCCACCGAACACTGAAGCTTTCTTT
CDR3aa: CAWKAGPPNTEAFF

d_gene: TRBD2
v_gene: TRBV6-5
j_gene: TRBJ2-1
abundance: NA
CDR3nt: TGTGCCAGCAGCGCACTAGCGGGAGAAAACAATGAGCAGTTCTTC
CDR3aa: CASSALAGENNEQFF

d_gene: NA
v_gene: TRBV5-1
j_gene: TRBJ1-2
abundance: NA
CDR3nt: TGCGCCAGCAGCTCTACAGGCGATTACGGCTACACCTTC
CDR3aa: CASSSTGDYGYTF

d_gene: NA
v_gene: TRBV28
j_gene: TRBJ2-1
abundance: NA
CDR3nt: TGTGCCAGCAGTTTGTTAAGGGGGAAGTCCGATGAGCAGTTCTTC
CDR3aa: CASSLLRGKSDEQFF

d_gene: NA
v_gene: TRBV12-3/TRBV12-4
j_gene: TRBJ1-2
abundance: NA
CDR3nt: TGTGCCAGCAACAGAGTCGGGGTCTATGGCTACACCTTC
CDR3aa: CASNRVGVYGYTF

d_gene: NA
v_gene: TRBV5-1
j_gene: TRBJ2-2
abundance: NA
CDR3nt: TGCGCCAGCAGCTTGGACAACAGGTACACCGGGGAGCTGTTTTTT
CDR3aa: CASSLDNRYTGELFF

d_gene: NA
v_gene: TRBV9
j_gene: TRBJ2-1
abundance: NA
CDR3nt: TGTGCCAGCAGCGTAGATGGGGGGAGCTCCTACAATGAGCAGTTCTTC
CDR3aa: CASSVDGGSSYNEQFF

d_gene: TRBD2
v_gene: TRBV28
j_gene: TRBJ2-3
abundance: NA
CDR3nt: TGTGCCACTTGGACTAGCGGCACAGATACGCAGTATTTT
CDR3aa: CATWTSGTDTQYF

d_gene: NA
v_gene: TRBV11-2
j_gene: TRBJ1-6
abundance: few
CDR3nt: TGTGCCAGCAGCCGGACAGCGTATAATTCACCCCTCCACTTT
CDR3aa: CASSRTAYNSPLHF

d_gene: TRBD2
v_gene: TRBV7-2
j_gene: TRBJ2-1
abundance: NA
CDR3nt: TGTGCCAGCAGTTCGCGACTAGCGGGGGGGAACAATGAGCAGTTCTTC
CDR3aa: CASSSRLAGGNNEQFF

d_gene: NA
v_gene: TRBV9
j_gene: TRBJ2-1
abundance: NA
CDR3nt: TGTGCCAGCAGCGTAGATAGGGGTAATGAGCAGTTCTTC
CDR3aa: CASSVDRGNEQFF

d_gene: TRBD1
v_gene: TRBV4-2
j_gene: TRBJ2-7
abundance: NA
CDR3nt: TGTGCCAGCAGCCAAGTACCGGCAGGGGGCCCCTACGAGCAGTACTTC
CDR3aa: CASSQVPAGGPYEQYF

d_gene: TRBD2
v_gene: TRBV5-4
j_gene: TRBJ2-6
abundance: NA
CDR3nt: TGTGCCAGCAGCCCCGGGGTAGCGGGAGTCTCTGGGGCCAACGTCCTGACTTTC
CDR3aa: CASSPGVAGVSGANVLTF

d_gene: TRBD2
v_gene: TRBV30
j_gene: TRBJ2-1
abundance: NA
CDR3nt: TGTGCCTGGAAGGACGAGCGGGGCAATGAGCAGTTCTTC
CDR3aa: CAWKDERGNEQFF

d_gene: NA
v_gene: TRBV4-1
j_gene: TRBJ2-5
abundance: NA
CDR3nt: TGCGCCAGCAGCCAAGAATCTAGAGGGGGTGAGACCCAGTACTTC
CDR3aa: CASSQESRGGETQYF

d_gene: NA
v_gene: TRBV11-2
j_gene: TRBJ2-7
abundance: NA
CDR3nt: TGTGCCAGCAGCTTAGTCTCCTCCTACGAGCAGTACTTC
CDR3aa: CASSLVSSYEQYF

d_gene: TRBD2
v_gene: TRBV28
j_gene: TRBJ2-7
abundance: NA
CDR3nt: TGTGCCAGCGGACTAGCGGGCTACGAGCAGTACTTC
CDR3aa: CASGLAGYEQYF

d_gene: NA
v_gene: TRBV19
j_gene: TRBJ2-6
abundance: many
CDR3nt: TGTGCCAGTACCGATACAGGGATCTCTGGGGCCAACGTCCTGACTTTC
CDR3aa: CASTDTGISGANVLTF

d_gene: TRBD1
v_gene: TRBV9
j_gene: TRBJ2-6
abundance: NA
CDR3nt: TGTGCCAGCAGCGGAACCGGGACAGGATCCGGGGCCAACGTCCTGACTTTC
CDR3aa: CASSGTGTGSGANVLTF

d_gene: NA
v_gene: TRBV29-1
j_gene: TRBJ2-1
abundance: NA
CDR3nt: TGCAGCGTTGAAGATTTGGCGGGATGGTCCTACAATGAGCAGTTCTTC
CDR3aa: CSVEDLAGWSYNEQFF

d_gene: TRBD2
v_gene: TRBV9
j_gene: TRBJ2-5
abundance: NA
CDR3nt: TGTGCCAGCAGCAAGGGACTAGCGGGGCTAGAGACCCAGTACTTC
CDR3aa: CASSKGLAGLETQYF

d_gene: NA
v_gene: TRBV4-1
j_gene: TRBJ1-4
abundance: NA
CDR3nt: TGCGCCAGCAAAACAGGCCCCTTAGTCCGTGAAAAACTGTTTTTT
CDR3aa: CASKTGPLVREKLFF

d_gene: NA
v_gene: TRBV6-5
j_gene: TRBJ2-1
abundance: NA
CDR3nt: TGTGCCACCTTACATAGGAGTTCCTACAATGAGCAGTTCTTC
CDR3aa: CATLHRSSYNEQFF

d_gene: TRBD1
v_gene: TRBV7-3
j_gene: TRBJ1-5
abundance: NA
CDR3nt: TGTGCCAGCAGCCAATCTGAGGGGACAGGAGAAAGCTGGCAGCCCCAGCATTTT
CDR3aa: CASSQSEGTGESWQPQHF

d_gene: TRBD1
v_gene: TRBV7-4
j_gene: TRBJ1-1
abundance: few
CDR3nt: TGTGCCAGCAGCGAAGGGGGCGGGGAAGGATTGAACACTGAAGCTTTCTTT
CDR3aa: CASSEGGGEGLNTEAFF

d_gene: NA
v_gene: TRBV27
j_gene: TRBJ1-2
abundance: NA
CDR3nt: TGTGCCAGCAGGAACAGGGAAAACTATGGCTACACCTTC
CDR3aa: CASRNRENYGYTF

d_gene: NA
v_gene: TRBV12-3/TRBV12-4
j_gene: TRBJ1-4
abundance: NA
CDR3nt: TGTGCCAGCAGCGGGAGCCCGCCCGAAAAACTGTTTTTT
CDR3aa: CASSGSPPEKLFF